These 5 T cell receptor beta chains came from one sample sequenced in a study of monozygotic twins with inflammatory bowel disease. TCRdb reprocessed the 5' RACE reads and keeps a single row for each CDR3 protein, giving no DNA. This table holds a few hundred thousand distinct CDR3 sequences. The specimen was blood. The origin of the receptors is a human donor with ulcerative colitis or Crohn's disease, or a healthy co-twin of an affected twin (not recorded which).

V gene TRBV10-3 combines with J gene TRBJ2-1. The CDR3 is 12 amino acids. Germline V gene sequence: CDR1 ENHRY, CDR2 SYGVKD. The CDR3 loop reads CAISRTDNEQFF.

CDR3 region: CASSATGAITGELFF. The chain has TRBV12-3 or TRBV12-4 and TRBJ2-2; the TRBD1 assignment by TCRdb is unverifiable without DNA. The CDR3 totals 15 residues.

V gene TRBV5-1 combines with J gene TRBJ1-2; as DNA is missing, the TRBD1 call by TCRdb cannot be tested. Germline-derived CDR1 and CDR2 are SGHRS and YFSETQ. This CDR3 comprises 14 residues. The CDR3 here is CASTPKAGDYGYTF.

V gene TRBV5-1 combines with J gene TRBJ2-2; the D call from TCRdb, TRBD1, cannot be confirmed without DNA. The CDR3 consists of 14 residues. In germline, CDR1 is SGHRS, CDR2 YFSETQ. CDR3 region: CASSPDRPPGELFF.

The V and J genes are TRBV20-1 and TRBJ2-3; the TCRdb call, TRBD2, lacks DNA for checking. The CDR3 runs 19 residues. The germline V gene has CDR1 DFQATT and CDR2 SNEGSKA (reference sequence). The CDR3 spells CSARVGLAGDTLPADTQYF.